These T cell receptor beta chains were read from a single sample in a study of monozygotic twins with inflammatory bowel disease. TCRdb reprocessed the 5' RACE reads and reports one entry per CDR3 protein, with no DNA. This repertoire includes approximately 420,000 distinct CDR3 sequences. The sample taken for sequencing was blood. These receptors were obtained from a human donor with ulcerative colitis or Crohn's disease, or a healthy co-twin of an affected twin (not recorded which). The CDR3 runs from the conserved cysteine through the conserved F or W.

j_gene: TRBJ1-4
v_gene: TRBV2
CDR3aa: CASVFQATNEKLFF

j_gene: TRBJ1-1
v_gene: TRBV6-1
CDR3aa: CASSPRLFTLQGPTEAFF

j_gene: TRBJ1-2
v_gene: TRBV7-3
CDR3aa: CASSLTGTENYGYTF

j_gene: TRBJ2-6
v_gene: TRBV5-6
CDR3aa: CASSLAGGQGVHPGANVLTF

j_gene: TRBJ2-1
v_gene: TRBV7-9
CDR3aa: CASSPYRDEQFF

j_gene: TRBJ1-3
v_gene: TRBV14
CDR3aa: CASSFFSGNTIYF

j_gene: TRBJ2-7
v_gene: TRBV13
CDR3aa: CASSLGQGAVEQYF

j_gene: TRBJ1-1
v_gene: TRBV19
CDR3aa: CASSSDRGRFTEAFF

j_gene: TRBJ1-1
v_gene: TRBV5-1
CDR3aa: CASSPRPNTEAFF

j_gene: TRBJ2-7
v_gene: TRBV15
CDR3aa: CATSSRGQGVSEQYF

j_gene: TRBJ1-2
v_gene: TRBV19
CDR3aa: CATSWEDFYGYTF

j_gene: TRBJ1-5
v_gene: TRBV7-9
CDR3aa: CASSSTGNPNQPQDF

j_gene: TRBJ2-1
v_gene: TRBV5-1
CDR3aa: CASSTVAGEPSEQFF

j_gene: TRBJ1-5
v_gene: TRBV7-2
CDR3aa: CASSLSAGADSNQPQHF

j_gene: TRBJ2-2
v_gene: TRBV10-3
CDR3aa: CAIRGTENTGELFF

j_gene: TRBJ2-2
v_gene: TRBV2
CDR3aa: CASHGGAPNTGELFF

j_gene: TRBJ1-5
v_gene: TRBV19
CDR3aa: CASTEGGPQHF

j_gene: TRBJ2-7
v_gene: TRBV5-5
CDR3aa: CASSFGQLTSLYEQYF

j_gene: TRBJ1-5
v_gene: TRBV12-3/TRBV12-4
CDR3aa: CASSLSDTNQPQHF

j_gene: TRBJ1-1
v_gene: TRBV7-9
CDR3aa: CASTLETANTEAFF

j_gene: TRBJ2-5
v_gene: TRBV11-3
CDR3aa: CASRLTGTSGQETQYF

j_gene: TRBJ1-2
v_gene: TRBV7-9
CDR3aa: CASSSGFTANYGYTF

j_gene: TRBJ1-1
v_gene: TRBV5-1
CDR3aa: CASSLVGVDREAFF

j_gene: TRBJ2-1
v_gene: TRBV6-5
CDR3aa: CASSYSMTGRGNEQFF

j_gene: TRBJ1-3
v_gene: TRBV5-1
CDR3aa: CASSTGQGAGNTIYF

j_gene: TRBJ2-5
v_gene: TRBV15
CDR3aa: CATSRDSGSQETQYF

j_gene: TRBJ2-1
v_gene: TRBV9
CDR3aa: CASSLGTSDYNEQFF

j_gene: TRBJ2-3
v_gene: TRBV5-1
CDR3aa: CASSSQASTDTQYF

j_gene: TRBJ1-6
v_gene: TRBV29-1
CDR3aa: CSVAHGRDTPLHF

j_gene: TRBJ2-3
v_gene: TRBV6-5
CDR3aa: CASSYNYRGREDTQYF

j_gene: TRBJ1-1
v_gene: TRBV5-1
CDR3aa: CASSLVLLGVGGRMNTEAFF

j_gene: TRBJ2-3
v_gene: TRBV5-8
CDR3aa: CASSLVSGGTTTDTQYF

j_gene: TRBJ2-1
v_gene: TRBV6-5
CDR3aa: CASSYGSGHNEQFF

j_gene: TRBJ1-2
v_gene: TRBV6-6
CDR3aa: CASGPGQGYGYTF

j_gene: TRBJ1-1
v_gene: TRBV27
CDR3aa: CASSLYGDTEAFF

j_gene: TRBJ2-3
v_gene: TRBV5-1
CDR3aa: CASSLGGQITDTQYF

j_gene: TRBJ2-4
v_gene: TRBV5-1
CDR3aa: CASTAKSGATGNIQYF

j_gene: TRBJ2-2
v_gene: TRBV30
CDR3aa: CAWSVGTAFKGELFF

j_gene: TRBJ1-2
v_gene: TRBV20-1
CDR3aa: CSAGGGINYGYTF

j_gene: TRBJ2-3
v_gene: TRBV10-3
CDR3aa: CAISESLRGQSTTDTQYF

j_gene: TRBJ1-2
v_gene: TRBV7-2
CDR3aa: CASSGGDRGYGYTF

j_gene: TRBJ2-3
v_gene: TRBV11-1
CDR3aa: CASSAFTLGTDTQYF

j_gene: TRBJ1-3
v_gene: TRBV5-6
CDR3aa: CASSLTGFYGNTIYF

j_gene: TRBJ2-1
v_gene: TRBV20-1
CDR3aa: CSARDLASGYNEQFF

j_gene: TRBJ2-7
v_gene: TRBV20-1
CDR3aa: CSARDRPLLGGRAYEQYF

j_gene: TRBJ2-2
v_gene: TRBV14
CDR3aa: CASSRTVNTGELFF

j_gene: TRBJ1-6
v_gene: TRBV4-1
CDR3aa: CASSQEGRVDSPLHF

j_gene: TRBJ1-5
v_gene: TRBV28
CDR3aa: CASIGRLYSNQPQHF

j_gene: TRBJ2-3
v_gene: TRBV20-1
CDR3aa: CSASRTSGGADTQYF

j_gene: TRBJ1-5
v_gene: TRBV7-2
CDR3aa: CASSRGGSEPQHF

j_gene: TRBJ2-3
v_gene: TRBV7-8
CDR3aa: CASSDYRARTDTQYF

j_gene: TRBJ1-5
v_gene: TRBV23-1
CDR3aa: CASIGQGNQPQHF

j_gene: TRBJ2-4
v_gene: TRBV6-5
CDR3aa: CASSFPGQTKNIQYF

j_gene: TRBJ2-2
v_gene: TRBV12-3/TRBV12-4
CDR3aa: CASSLSSGELFF